This record looks at one T cell receptor (beta chain) sequence and its context. Its antigen is as yet unknown. Produced via immunoSEQ multiplex PCR; TCRdb's table is partial and in-frame only. The table lists tens of thousands of clones, about four fifths of them singletons. This sample was taken from a study of OX40 agonist ivuxolimab in advanced cancers. About the study: Ivuxolimab was administered intravenously to patients at 0.01 to 10 mg/kg every 2 weeks.

General study points: Low normalized T-cell clonal expansion also characterized some of the nonresponders.

The starting material was CD4+ or CD8+ T cells sorted from blood, obtained in a trial of the OX40 agonist ivuxolimab. This TCR derives from an adult with an advanced solid tumor such as melanoma, head and neck, liver or kidney cancer.

Here the CDR3 reads CASSPSTGVNYGYTF. The CDR3, as DNA: TGCGCCAGCAGCCCGTCTACAGGGGTTAACTATGGCTACACCTTC. The rearrangement joins TRBV5-1 to TRBJ1-2; TRBD1 matches at 7 bases. Germline CDR1 SGHRS, CDR2 YFSETQ. The trim removed 4 bases at V and 1 base at J, leaving 7 bases unmatched. The CDR3 totals 15 residues. Combining the CDR3 with reference TRBV5-1 and TRBJ1-2 gives the whole variable domain KAGVTQTPRYLIKTRGQQVTLSCSPISGHRSVSWYQQTPGQGLQFLFEYFSETQRNKGNFPGRFSGRQFSNSRSEMNVSTLELGDSALYLCASSPSTGVNYGYTFGSGTRLTVV.